Listed here is a single T cell receptor beta chain. The data stem from a study of CD8 T cells in Susac syndrome. When the RNA was reverse transcribed, random hexamers were used with an input of roughly 0.5 to 1 ug. An immunoSEQ multiplex PCR amplified TCR beta CDR3 over 54 Vbeta and 13 Jbeta. In TCRdb, the immunoSEQ multiplex PCR reads were re-called with MiXCR into one record per CDR3 protein. The profile shows 160,000 or so distinct CDR3 sequences, roughly 94% of them singletons. Diagnostic criteria for definite or probable disease, in their recently defined form, were met by the patients with Susac syndrome. The material sequenced was CD4+ T cells from PBMCs. This clonotype originated in a human donor with Susac syndrome.

The CDR3 coding sequence is TGTGCCACCCAGGGGGCGGCTGGAAACACCATATATTTT. This translates into CATQGAAGNTIYF. This chain uses TRBV6-6 with TRBJ1-3, with 8 bases matching TRBD1. The V and J ends lost 10 bases and 2 bases, in that order; junction bases with no gene match: 4. There are 13 residues in the CDR3. Looked up from germline, CDR1 is MNHNY and CDR2 is SVGAGI (reference sequence).